The sequence of this TCR beta chain was determined in a study of shared clonotypes between healthy human individuals. The sample holds many counts of this clone. What it binds is not known. General study results and limits: In having few donors, the study represented limited genetic and exposure-history diversity. An anticipated effect of sequencing depth on clonotype sharing among donors was recognized.

Germline CDR1 and CDR2: SGHRS and YFSETQ. The CDR3 spans 14 residues. J lost 7 bases, V lost 4 bases, and 7 bases had no gene match. In the original analysis: ImmunoSEQ output lacked quality scores and full-length reads, limiting matched filtering. Produced via immunoSEQ multiplex PCR; TCRdb's table is partial and in-frame only. V and J calls and clone size are given by that table; D and trimming were obtained from the DNA. The table records about 1.1 million clones, roughly 77% of them present only once. Only Caucasian adults living in Nashville, Tennessee made up the donor group. This TCR came from a man in his late teens or twenties in good health. Some clones in this sample may be carry-over from other donors' samples. This sequence joins TRBV5-1 and TRBJ1-4, with 7 bases that match TRBD1. What was sequenced was memory CD4+ T cells from PBMCs. Subset: CD45RA-negative fraction. The CDR3 sequence: CASSRMTGSEKLFF. The CDR3 DNA reads TGCGCCAGCAGCCGTATGACAGGGAGTGAAAAACTGTTTTTT.